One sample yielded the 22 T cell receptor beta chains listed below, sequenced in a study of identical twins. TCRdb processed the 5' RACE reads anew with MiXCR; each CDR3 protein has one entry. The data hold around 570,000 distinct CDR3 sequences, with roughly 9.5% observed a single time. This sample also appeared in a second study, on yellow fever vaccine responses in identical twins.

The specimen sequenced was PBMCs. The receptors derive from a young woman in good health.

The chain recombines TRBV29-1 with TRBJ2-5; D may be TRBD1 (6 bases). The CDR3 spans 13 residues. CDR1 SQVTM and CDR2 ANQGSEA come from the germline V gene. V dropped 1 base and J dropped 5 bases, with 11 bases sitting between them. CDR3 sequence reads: CSVEGTVGETQYF. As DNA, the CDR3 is TGCAGCGTTGAAGGGACAGTAGGTGAGACCCAGTACTTC.

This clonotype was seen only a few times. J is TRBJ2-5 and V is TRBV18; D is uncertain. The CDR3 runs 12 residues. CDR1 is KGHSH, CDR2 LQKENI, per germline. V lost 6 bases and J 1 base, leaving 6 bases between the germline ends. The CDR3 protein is CASSGIQETQYF. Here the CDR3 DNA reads TGTGCCAGCTCGGGAATCCAAGAGACCCAGTACTTC. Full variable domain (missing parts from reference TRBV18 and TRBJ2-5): NAGVMQNPRHLVRRRGQEARLRCSPMKGHSHVYWYRQLPEEGLKFMVYLQKENIIDESGMPKERFSAEFPKEGPSILRIQQVVRGDSAAYFCASSGIQETQYFGPGTRLLVL.

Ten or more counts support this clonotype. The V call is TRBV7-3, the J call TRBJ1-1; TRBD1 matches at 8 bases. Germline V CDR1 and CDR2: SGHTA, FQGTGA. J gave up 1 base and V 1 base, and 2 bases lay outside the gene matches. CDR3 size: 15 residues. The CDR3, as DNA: TGTGCCAGCAGCTTAAACGGACAGGGGAACACTGAAGCTTTCTTT. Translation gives CASSLNGQGNTEAFF. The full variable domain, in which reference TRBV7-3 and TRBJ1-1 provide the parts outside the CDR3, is GAGVSQTPSNKVTEKGKYVELRCDPISGHTALYWYRQSLGQGPEFLIYFQGTGAADDSGLPNDRFFAVRPEGSVSTLKIQRTERGDSAVYLCASSLNGQGNTEAFFGQGTRLTVV.

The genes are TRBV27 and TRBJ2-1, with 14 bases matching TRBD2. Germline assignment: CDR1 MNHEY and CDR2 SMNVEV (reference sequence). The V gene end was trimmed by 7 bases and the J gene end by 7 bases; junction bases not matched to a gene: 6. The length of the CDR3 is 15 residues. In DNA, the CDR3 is TGTGCCAGCACCTGGGGGACTAGCGGGAGAAATGAGCAGTTCTTC. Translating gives CASTWGTSGRNEQFF.

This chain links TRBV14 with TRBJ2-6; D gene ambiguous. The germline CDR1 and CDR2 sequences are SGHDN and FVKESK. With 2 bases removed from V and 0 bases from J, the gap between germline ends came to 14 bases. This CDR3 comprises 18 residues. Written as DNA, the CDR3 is TGTGCCAGCAGCCAAAGGAAGCTCTCATTCTCTGGGGCCAACGTCCTGACTTTC. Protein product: CASSQRKLSFSGANVLTF.

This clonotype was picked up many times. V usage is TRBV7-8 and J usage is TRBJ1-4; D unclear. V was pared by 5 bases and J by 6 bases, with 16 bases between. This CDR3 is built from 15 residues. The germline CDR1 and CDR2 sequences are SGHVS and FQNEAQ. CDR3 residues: CASSLSRRRDEKLFF. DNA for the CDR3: TGTGCCAGCAGCCTCAGCAGGAGACGGGATGAAAAACTGTTTTTT.

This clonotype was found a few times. The CDR3 protein is CASSKPQREGLTEQYF. CDR3 DNA: TGTGCCAGCAGCAAACCTCAGCGGGAGGGCCTCACCGAGCAGTACTTC. V gene TRBV21-1 combines with J gene TRBJ2-7; whether TRBD2, the table's D call, matches the DNA was not checked. TRBV21-1 is a listed pseudogene. The CDR3 loop spans 16 amino acids.

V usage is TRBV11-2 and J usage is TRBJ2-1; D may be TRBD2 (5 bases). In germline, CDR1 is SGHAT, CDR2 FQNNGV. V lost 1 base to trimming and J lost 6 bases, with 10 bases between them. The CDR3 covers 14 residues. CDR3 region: CASSLAGWRNEQFF. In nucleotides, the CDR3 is TGTGCCAGCAGCTTAGCGGGGTGGCGCAATGAGCAGTTCTTC.

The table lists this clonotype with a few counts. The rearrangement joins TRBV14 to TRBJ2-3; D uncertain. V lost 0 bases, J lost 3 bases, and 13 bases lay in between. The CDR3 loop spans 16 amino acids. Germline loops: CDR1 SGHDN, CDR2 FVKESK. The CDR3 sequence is CASSQDSFGPTDTQYF. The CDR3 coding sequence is TGTGCCAGCAGCCAAGACTCTTTCGGGCCGACAGATACGCAGTATTTT.

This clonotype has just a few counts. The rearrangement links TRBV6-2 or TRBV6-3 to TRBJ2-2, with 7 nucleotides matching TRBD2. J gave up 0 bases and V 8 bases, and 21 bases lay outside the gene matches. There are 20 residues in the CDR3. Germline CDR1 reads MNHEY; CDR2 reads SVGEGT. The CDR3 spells CASLDLGGSPWGANTGELFF. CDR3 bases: TGTGCCAGCTTGGACCTGGGCGGGAGCCCTTGGGGCGCGAACACCGGGGAGCTGTTTTTT.

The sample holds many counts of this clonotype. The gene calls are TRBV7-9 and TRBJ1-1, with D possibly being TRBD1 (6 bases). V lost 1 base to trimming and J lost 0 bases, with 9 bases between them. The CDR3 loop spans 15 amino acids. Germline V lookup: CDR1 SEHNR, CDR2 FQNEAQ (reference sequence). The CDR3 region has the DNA TGTGCCAGCAGCTTAGGGACAGCTATGAACACTGAAGCTTTCTTT. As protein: CASSLGTAMNTEAFF. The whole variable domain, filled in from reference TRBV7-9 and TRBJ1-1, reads DTGVSQNPRHKITKRGQNVTFRCDPISEHNRLYWYRQTLGQGPEFLTYFQNEAQLEKSRLLSDRFSAERPKGSFSTLEIQRTEQGDSAMYLCASSLGTAMNTEAFFGQGTRLTVV.

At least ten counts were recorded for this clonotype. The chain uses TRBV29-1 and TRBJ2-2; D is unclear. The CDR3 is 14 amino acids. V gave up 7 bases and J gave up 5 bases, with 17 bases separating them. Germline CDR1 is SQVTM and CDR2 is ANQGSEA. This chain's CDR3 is CSALRSLGTGELFF. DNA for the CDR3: TGCAGCGCCTTGCGTTCTCTCGGTACCGGGGAGCTGTTTTTT.

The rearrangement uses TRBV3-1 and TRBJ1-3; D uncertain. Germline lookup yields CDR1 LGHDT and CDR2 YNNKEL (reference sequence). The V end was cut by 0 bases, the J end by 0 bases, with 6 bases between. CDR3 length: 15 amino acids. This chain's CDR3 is CASSQDGFSGNTIYF. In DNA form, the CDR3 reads TGTGCCAGCAGCCAAGATGGTTTCTCTGGAAACACCATATATTTT.

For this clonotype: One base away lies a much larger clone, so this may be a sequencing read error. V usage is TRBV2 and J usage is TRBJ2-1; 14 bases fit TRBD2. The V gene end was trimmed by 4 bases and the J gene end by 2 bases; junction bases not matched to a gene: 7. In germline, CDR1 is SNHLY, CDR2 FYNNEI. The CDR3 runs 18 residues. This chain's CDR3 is CASSGGLAGVSTYNEQFF. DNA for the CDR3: TGTGCCAGCAGTGGGGGACTAGCGGGAGTGTCAACCTACAATGAGCAGTTCTTC.

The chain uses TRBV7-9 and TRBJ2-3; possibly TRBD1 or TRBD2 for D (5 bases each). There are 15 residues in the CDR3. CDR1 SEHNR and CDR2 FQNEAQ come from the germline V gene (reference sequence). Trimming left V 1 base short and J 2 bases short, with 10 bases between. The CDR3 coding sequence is TGTGCCAGCAGCTTAGGAGAGGGGAACACAGATACGCAGTATTTT. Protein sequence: CASSLGEGNTDTQYF.

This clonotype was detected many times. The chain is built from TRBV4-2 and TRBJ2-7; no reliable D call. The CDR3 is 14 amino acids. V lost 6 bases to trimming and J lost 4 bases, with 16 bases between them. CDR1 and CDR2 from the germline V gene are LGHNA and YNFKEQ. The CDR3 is CASSFLLGLYEQYF. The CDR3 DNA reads TGTGCCAGCAGTTTCTTACTGGGTCTATACGAGCAGTACTTC.

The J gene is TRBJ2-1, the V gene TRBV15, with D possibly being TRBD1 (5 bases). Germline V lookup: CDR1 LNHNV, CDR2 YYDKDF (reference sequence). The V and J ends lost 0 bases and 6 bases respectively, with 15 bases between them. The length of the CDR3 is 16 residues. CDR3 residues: CATSRDPGGQINEQFF. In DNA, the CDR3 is TGTGCCACCAGCAGAGATCCCGGCGGACAAATCAATGAGCAGTTCTTC.

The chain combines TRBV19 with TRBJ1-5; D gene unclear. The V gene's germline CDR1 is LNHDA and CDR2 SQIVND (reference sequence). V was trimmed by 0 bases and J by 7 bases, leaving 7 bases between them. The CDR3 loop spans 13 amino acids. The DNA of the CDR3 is TGTGCCAGTAGTATAGATCGAGGACAGCCCCAGCATTTT. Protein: CASSIDRGQPQHF.

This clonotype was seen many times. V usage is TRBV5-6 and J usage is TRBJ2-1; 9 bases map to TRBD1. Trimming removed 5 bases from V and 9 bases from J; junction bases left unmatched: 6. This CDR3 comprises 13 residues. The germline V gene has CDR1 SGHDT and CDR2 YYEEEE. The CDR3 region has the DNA TGTGCCAGCAGGGGGGACAGGGCTAGTGAGCAGTTCTTC. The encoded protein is CASRGDRASEQFF.

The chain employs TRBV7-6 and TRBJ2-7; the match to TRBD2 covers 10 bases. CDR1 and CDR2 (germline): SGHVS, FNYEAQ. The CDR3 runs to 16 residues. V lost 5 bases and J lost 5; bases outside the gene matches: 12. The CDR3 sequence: CASSDQREGNYDEQYF. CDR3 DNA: TGTGCCAGCAGCGACCAGCGGGAGGGTAACTATGACGAGCAGTACTTC.

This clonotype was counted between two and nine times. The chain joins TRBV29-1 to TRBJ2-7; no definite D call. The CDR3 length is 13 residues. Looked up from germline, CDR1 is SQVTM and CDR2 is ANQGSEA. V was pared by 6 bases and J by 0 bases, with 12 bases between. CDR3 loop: CSVWTESSYEQYF. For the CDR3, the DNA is TGCAGCGTGTGGACCGAGAGCTCCTACGAGCAGTACTTC.

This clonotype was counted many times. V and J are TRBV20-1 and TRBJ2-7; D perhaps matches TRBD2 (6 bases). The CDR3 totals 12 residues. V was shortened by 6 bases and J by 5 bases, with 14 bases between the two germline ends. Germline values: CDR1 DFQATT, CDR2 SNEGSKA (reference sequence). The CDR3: CSAQLAFNEQYF. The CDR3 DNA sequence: TGCAGTGCCCAACTAGCTTTCAACGAGCAGTACTTC.